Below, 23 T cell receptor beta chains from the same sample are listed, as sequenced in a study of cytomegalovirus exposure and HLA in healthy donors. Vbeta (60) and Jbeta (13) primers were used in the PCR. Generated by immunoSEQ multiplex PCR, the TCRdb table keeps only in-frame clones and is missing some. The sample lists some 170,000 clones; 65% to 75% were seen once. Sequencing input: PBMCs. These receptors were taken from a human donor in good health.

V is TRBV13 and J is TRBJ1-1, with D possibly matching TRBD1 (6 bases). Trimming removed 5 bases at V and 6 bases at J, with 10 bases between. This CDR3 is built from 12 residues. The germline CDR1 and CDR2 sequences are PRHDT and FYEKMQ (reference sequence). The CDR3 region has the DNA TGTGCCAGCAGCCAGGGGATACCTGAAGCTTTCTTT. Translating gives CASSQGIPEAFF.

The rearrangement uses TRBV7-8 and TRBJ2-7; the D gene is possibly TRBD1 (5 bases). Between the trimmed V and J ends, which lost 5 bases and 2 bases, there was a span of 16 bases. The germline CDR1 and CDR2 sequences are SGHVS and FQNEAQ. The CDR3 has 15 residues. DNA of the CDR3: TGTGCCAGCAGCGCCTGGACACCTGGGGCCTACGAGCAGTACTTC. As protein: CASSAWTPGAYEQYF.

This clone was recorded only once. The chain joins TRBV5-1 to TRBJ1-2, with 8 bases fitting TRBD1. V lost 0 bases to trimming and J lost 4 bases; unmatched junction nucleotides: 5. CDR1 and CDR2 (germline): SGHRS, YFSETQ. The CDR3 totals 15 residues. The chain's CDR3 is CASSLGWTGTYGYTF. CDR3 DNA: TGCGCCAGCAGCTTGGGGTGGACAGGGACCTATGGCTACACCTTC.

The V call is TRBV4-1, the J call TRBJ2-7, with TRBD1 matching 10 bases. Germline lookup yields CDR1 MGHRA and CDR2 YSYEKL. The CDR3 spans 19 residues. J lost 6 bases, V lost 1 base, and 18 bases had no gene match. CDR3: CASSQGALLPGQGRGEQYF. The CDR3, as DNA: TGCGCCAGCAGCCAAGGGGCCCTCCTACCGGGACAGGGGAGGGGCGAGCAGTACTTC.

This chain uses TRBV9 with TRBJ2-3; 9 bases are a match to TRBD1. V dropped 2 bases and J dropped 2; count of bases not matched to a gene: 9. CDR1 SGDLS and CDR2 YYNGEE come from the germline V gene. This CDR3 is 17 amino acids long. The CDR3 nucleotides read TGTGCCAGCAGCGTCGGGTGGGACAGGGAGATCACAGATACGCAGTATTTT. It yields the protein CASSVGWDREITDTQYF.

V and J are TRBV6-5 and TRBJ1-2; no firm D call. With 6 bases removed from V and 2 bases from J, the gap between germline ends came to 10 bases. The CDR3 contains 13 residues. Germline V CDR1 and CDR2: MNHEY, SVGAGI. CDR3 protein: CASSLTYNYGYTF. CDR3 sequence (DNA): TGTGCCAGCAGCTTGACATACAACTATGGCTACACCTTC.

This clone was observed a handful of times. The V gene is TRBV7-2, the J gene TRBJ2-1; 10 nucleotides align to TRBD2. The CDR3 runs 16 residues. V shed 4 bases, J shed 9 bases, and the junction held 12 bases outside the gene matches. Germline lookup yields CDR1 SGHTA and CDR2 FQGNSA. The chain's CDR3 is CASSSQAGGPKGEQFF. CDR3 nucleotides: TGTGCCAGCAGCTCCCAAGCGGGGGGGCCGAAGGGTGAGCAGTTCTTC.

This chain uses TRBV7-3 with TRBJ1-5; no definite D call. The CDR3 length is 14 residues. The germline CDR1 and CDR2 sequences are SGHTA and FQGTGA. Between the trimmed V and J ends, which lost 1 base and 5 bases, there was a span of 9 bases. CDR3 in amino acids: CASSLISGDQPQHF. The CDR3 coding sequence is TGTGCCAGCAGCTTAATCTCCGGGGATCAGCCCCAGCATTTT.

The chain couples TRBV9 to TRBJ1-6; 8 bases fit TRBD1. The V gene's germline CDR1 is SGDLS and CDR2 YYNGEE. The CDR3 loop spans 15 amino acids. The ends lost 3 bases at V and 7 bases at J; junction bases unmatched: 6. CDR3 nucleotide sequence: TGTGCCAGCAGCGGACAGGGGCAACAGAATTCACCCCTCCACTTT. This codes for CASSGQGQQNSPLHF.

CDR3 coding DNA: TGTGCCAGCAGCGTATGGACAGGGAGGGTGAACACTGAAGCTTTCTTT. Its translation is CASSVWTGRVNTEAFF. The rearrangement links TRBV9 to TRBJ1-1, with 8 bases identical to TRBD1. CDR3 length equals 16 residues. Looked up from germline, CDR1 is SGDLS and CDR2 is YYNGEE. Losses at the gene ends were 1 base for V and 0 bases for J; bases not matched to a gene: 5.

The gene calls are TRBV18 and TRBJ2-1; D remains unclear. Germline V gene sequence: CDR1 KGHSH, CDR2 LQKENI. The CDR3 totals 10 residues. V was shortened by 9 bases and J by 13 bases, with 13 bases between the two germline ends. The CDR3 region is CARESRSQFF. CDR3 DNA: TGTGCCAGAGAATCCAGAAGTCAGTTCTTC.

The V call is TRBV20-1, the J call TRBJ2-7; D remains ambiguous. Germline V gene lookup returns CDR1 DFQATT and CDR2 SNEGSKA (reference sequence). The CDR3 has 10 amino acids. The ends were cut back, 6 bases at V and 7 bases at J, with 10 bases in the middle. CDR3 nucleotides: TGCAGTGCCGAGAGGTTAGAGCAGTACTTC. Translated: CSAERLEQYF.

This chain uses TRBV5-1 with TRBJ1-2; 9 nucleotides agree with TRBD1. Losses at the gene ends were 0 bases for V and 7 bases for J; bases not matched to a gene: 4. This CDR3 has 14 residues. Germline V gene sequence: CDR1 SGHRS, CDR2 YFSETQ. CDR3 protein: CASSLGQGVGGYTF. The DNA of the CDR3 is TGCGCCAGCAGCTTGGGACAGGGGGTTGGTGGCTACACCTTC.

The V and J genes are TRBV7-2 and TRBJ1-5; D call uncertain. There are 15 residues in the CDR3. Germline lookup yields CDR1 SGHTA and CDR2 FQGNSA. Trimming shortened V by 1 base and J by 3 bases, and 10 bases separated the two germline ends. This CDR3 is CASSLVRGNNQPQHF. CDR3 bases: TGTGCCAGCAGCTTAGTTCGGGGAAACAATCAGCCCCAGCATTTT.

The CDR3 reads CASSLVGSGNTEAFF. CDR3 in DNA: TGTGCCAGCAGTTTAGTCGGTTCAGGCAACACTGAAGCTTTCTTT. The chain carries TRBV27 and TRBJ1-1; no reliable D call. CDR3 length: 15 amino acids. Germline values: CDR1 MNHEY, CDR2 SMNVEV (reference sequence). Trimming shortened V by 2 bases and J by 2 bases, and 12 bases separated the two germline ends.

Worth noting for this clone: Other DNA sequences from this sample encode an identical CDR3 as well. CDR3 sequence: CASSLVSEYEQYF. CDR3 DNA: TGCGCCAGCAGCTTGGTTAGCGAATACGAGCAGTACTTC. The chain has TRBV5-1 and TRBJ2-7, with D possibly TRBD2 on 5 matching bases. Trimming removed 0 bases at V and 4 bases at J, with 8 bases between. Per germline, CDR1 SGHRS and CDR2 YFSETQ. There are 13 residues in the CDR3.

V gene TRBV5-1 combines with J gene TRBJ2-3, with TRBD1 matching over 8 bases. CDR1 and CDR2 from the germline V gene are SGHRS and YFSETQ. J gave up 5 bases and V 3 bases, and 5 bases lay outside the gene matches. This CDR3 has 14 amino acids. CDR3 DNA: TGCGCCAGCAGCTCCAGGGGGCAAGGAGATACGCAGTATTTT. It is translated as CASSSRGQGDTQYF.

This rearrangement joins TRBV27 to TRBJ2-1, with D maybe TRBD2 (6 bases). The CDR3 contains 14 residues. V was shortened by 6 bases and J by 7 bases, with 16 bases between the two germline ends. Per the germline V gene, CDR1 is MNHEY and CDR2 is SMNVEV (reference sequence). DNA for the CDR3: TGTGCCAGCAGCCCAGGGAGGTCGGTTAATGAGCAGTTCTTC. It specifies CASSPGRSVNEQFF.

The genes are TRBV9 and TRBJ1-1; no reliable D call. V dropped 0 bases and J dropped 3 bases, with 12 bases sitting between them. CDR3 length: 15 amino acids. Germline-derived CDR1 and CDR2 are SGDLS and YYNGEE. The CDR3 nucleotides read TGTGCCAGCAGCGTAGTCATAAGTGAGGACACTGAAGCTTTCTTT. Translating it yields CASSVVISEDTEAFF.

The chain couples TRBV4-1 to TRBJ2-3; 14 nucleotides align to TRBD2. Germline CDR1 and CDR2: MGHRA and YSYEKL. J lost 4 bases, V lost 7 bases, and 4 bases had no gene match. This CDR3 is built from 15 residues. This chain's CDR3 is CASTLTSGGADTQYF. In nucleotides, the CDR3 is TGCGCCAGCACCCTGACTAGCGGGGGGGCAGATACGCAGTATTTT.

The CDR3 protein is CASSMQGANEKLFF. The CDR3, as DNA: TGTGCCAGCAGCATGCAGGGGGCTAATGAAAAACTGTTTTTT. This chain uses TRBV9 with TRBJ1-4; 7 nucleotides align to TRBD1. Trimming removed 4 bases from V and 3 bases from J; junction bases left unmatched: 3. This CDR3 region has 14 residues. The germline V gene encodes CDR1 SGDLS and CDR2 YYNGEE.

The DNA for the CDR3 is TGTGCCAGCAGTGAAGCAAGGGAGTGGGGCACTGAAGCTTTCTTT. Protein product: CASSEAREWGTEAFF. The rearrangement uses TRBV2 and TRBJ1-1; D is ambiguous. V was trimmed by 0 bases and J by 4 bases, leaving 12 bases between them. Looked up from germline, CDR1 is SNHLY and CDR2 is FYNNEI. The CDR3 is 15 residues long.

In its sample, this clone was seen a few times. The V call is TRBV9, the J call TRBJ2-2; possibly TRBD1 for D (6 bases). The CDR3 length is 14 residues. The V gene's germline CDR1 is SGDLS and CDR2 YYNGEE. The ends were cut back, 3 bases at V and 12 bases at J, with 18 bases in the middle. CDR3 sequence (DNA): TGTGCCAGCAGCGACACCGGGACAAACAGTAAGCTGTTTTTT. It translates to CASSDTGTNSKLFF.